One sample yielded the 29 T cell receptor beta chains listed below, sequenced in a study of T cells in Graves' hyperthyroidism and ophthalmopathy. Amplification of TCR beta CDR3 regions was performed using RNA transcripts as template. The HTBI primer set drove a first-round RT-PCR of the TCR CDR3. TCRdb ran MiXCR on the multiplex PCR reads and lists one entry per CDR3 protein. Of some 620,000 distinct CDR3 sequences listed, around 16% are singletons. Sequenced material: blood. The receptors come from a woman in her twenties or thirties with Graves' hyperthyroidism.

The gene calls are TRBV13 and TRBJ2-2; TRBD2 might be the D (6 bases). Trimming pared 5 bases from V and 1 base from J, leaving 14 bases between. This CDR3 comprises 16 residues. Per the germline V gene, CDR1 is PRHDT and CDR2 is FYEKMQ (reference sequence). The DNA of the CDR3 is TGTGCCAGCAGCACGGACGGGAGACGGAACACCGGGGAGCTGTTTTTT. Encoded protein: CASSTDGRRNTGELFF.

This clonotype was found many times. The genes are TRBV18 and TRBJ2-2, with D tentatively TRBD1 (6 bases). The CDR3 runs to 15 residues. Trimming removed 0 bases from V and 5 bases from J, with 10 bases in between. Germline CDR1 reads KGHSH; CDR2 reads LQKENI. The CDR3 is CASSPPGARTGELFF. In DNA, the CDR3 is TGTGCCAGCTCACCACCGGGGGCGCGGACCGGGGAGCTGTTTTTT.

This CDR3 reads CASSLGGGSGKNIQYF. The DNA of the CDR3 is TGTGCCAGCAGCTTAGGCGGCGGCTCAGGCAAAAACATTCAGTACTTC. The chain is built from TRBV11-2 and TRBJ2-4; D unresolved. The CDR3 consists of 16 residues. V lost 1 base to trimming and J lost 3 bases, with 13 bases between them. Germline-derived CDR1 and CDR2 are SGHAT and FQNNGV.

This clonotype has more than one count but fewer than ten. The V call is TRBV6-2 or TRBV6-3, the J call TRBJ1-5; no definite D call. Trimming stripped 5 bases from V and 0 bases from J, with 11 bases between. Germline loops: CDR1 MNHEY, CDR2 SVGEGT. CDR3 size: 15 residues. Here the CDR3 DNA reads TGTGCCAGCAGTCTCTTAGCCTATAGCAATCAGCCCCAGCATTTT. Its translation is CASSLLAYSNQPQHF.

The rearrangement joins TRBV2 to TRBJ2-6; D call uncertain. The V gene lost 0 bases and the J gene lost 0 bases, with 9 bases spanning the gap. The CDR3 extends over 17 amino acids. Germline CDR1 SNHLY, CDR2 FYNNEI. The CDR3 is CASSEAQKISGANVLTF. Written as DNA, the CDR3 is TGTGCCAGCAGTGAAGCTCAAAAGATCTCTGGGGCCAACGTCCTGACTTTC.

The chain couples TRBV7-9 to TRBJ1-1; 9 bases align to TRBD1. V gave up 5 bases and J gave up 0 bases; unmatched junction bases: 16. Germline loops: CDR1 SEHNR, CDR2 FQNEAQ (reference sequence). The CDR3 consists of 19 residues. The CDR3 loop is CASSRGGGGQGMMNTEAFF. The CDR3 DNA sequence: TGTGCCAGCAGCAGGGGGGGGGGGGGACAGGGTATGATGAACACTGAAGCTTTCTTT.

In the case of this clonotype: A read error may produce the germline difference seen at one junction end. This chain connects TRBV28 to TRBJ1-1; 9 bases are a match to TRBD1. This CDR3 contains 17 residues. Germline lookup yields CDR1 MDHEN and CDR2 SYDVKM. CDR3 sequence: CASSLPHHRGLATETFF. For the CDR3, the DNA is TGTGCCAGCAGTTTACCTCATCACAGGGGGCTGGCGACTGAAACTTTCTTT.

This clonotype was detected many times. The chain recombines TRBV28 with TRBJ1-2; D uncertain. The CDR3 covers 14 residues. Per the germline V gene, CDR1 is MDHEN and CDR2 is SYDVKM. V was clipped by 1 base and J by 5 bases, with 11 bases between them. The CDR3 region is CASSLSRQYYGYTF. CDR3 in DNA: TGTGCCAGCAGTTTATCCCGCCAGTATTATGGCTACACCTTC.

This clonotype appeared many times. The J gene is TRBJ1-2, the V gene TRBV12-5, with unresolved D. The V end was cut by 3 bases, the J end by 0 bases, with 5 bases between. Germline CDR1 is LGHNT and CDR2 is FRNRAP. The CDR3 has 13 amino acids. The CDR3 bases are TGTGCTAGTGGTTTTGAAGCTAACTATGGCTACACCTTC. It codes for CASGFEANYGYTF.

The chain couples TRBV12-3 or TRBV12-4 to TRBJ2-3; 11 bases are a match to TRBD2. Losses at the gene ends were 6 bases for V and 2 bases for J; bases not matched to a gene: 19. The CDR3 is 20 residues long. The CDR3 sequence: CASRTLPLLAGGTITDTQYF. Here the CDR3 DNA reads TGTGCCAGCAGAACCCTCCCCCTTTTAGCGGGAGGGACAATCACAGATACGCAGTATTTT.

Many counts were recorded for this clonotype. CDR3 DNA sequence: TGTGCCATCAGTGAGTTTGGGTTTCTCACAGATACGCAGTATTTT. Translated, it gives CAISEFGFLTDTQYF. This chain connects TRBV10-3 to TRBJ2-3; D gene ambiguous. V was cut by 1 base and J by 2 bases, with 10 bases left in between. This CDR3 has 15 amino acids. Germline loops: CDR1 ENHRY, CDR2 SYGVKD.

The V gene is TRBV12-3 or TRBV12-4, the J gene TRBJ1-2; D gene ambiguous. The V end was cut by 1 base, the J end by 8 bases, with 11 bases between. The CDR3 loop spans 13 amino acids. The CDR3 protein is CASSLGRERGYTF. CDR3 nucleotide sequence: TGTGCCAGCAGTTTAGGTAGGGAGAGGGGCTACACCTTC.

The rearrangement links TRBV11-3 to TRBJ2-7, with 7 bases identical to TRBD2. Trimming cost V 2 bases and J 2 bases; bases outside gene matches: 18. Germline CDR1 reads SGHNT; CDR2 reads YENEEA. The length of the CDR3 is 19 residues. Here the CDR3 reads CASSLNMVGSRERAYEQYF. Written as DNA, the CDR3 is TGTGCCAGCAGCTTAAATATGGTGGGTTCGCGGGAGAGAGCCTACGAGCAGTACTTC.

This clonotype appeared many times. The chain has TRBV27 and TRBJ2-7; possibly TRBD1 for D (6 bases). The CDR3 spans 14 residues. Germline CDR1 is MNHEY and CDR2 is SMNVEV (reference sequence). V lost 1 base and J 5 bases, leaving 12 bases between the germline ends. This CDR3 is CASSLWAGDNEQYF. The CDR3 region has the DNA TGTGCCAGCAGTTTATGGGCAGGGGACAACGAGCAGTACTTC.

J is TRBJ1-4 and V is TRBV9; no reliable D call. V was cut by 0 bases and J by 0 bases, with 12 bases left in between. In germline, CDR1 is SGDLS, CDR2 YYNGEE. The CDR3 sequence is 17 residues long. The CDR3 nucleotides are TGTGCCAGCAGCGTAGCGAGAGGAGAGACAACTAATGAAAAACTGTTTTTT. This sequence encodes CASSVARGETTNEKLFF.

This clonotype was seen just once. The chain employs TRBV2 and TRBJ1-5, with 7 bases fitting TRBD1. Trimming at V came to 4 bases and at J to 4 bases, leaving 7 bases not matched to a gene. From germline, CDR1 is SNHLY and CDR2 FYNNEI. The CDR3 extends over 15 amino acids. The CDR3 loop is CASSGLGTANQPQHF. CDR3 coding DNA: TGTGCCAGCAGTGGACTTGGGACAGCTAATCAGCCCCAGCATTTT.

In its sample, this clonotype was seen many times. The chain is built from TRBV20-1 and TRBJ1-5; 7 bases map to TRBD1. In germline, CDR1 is DFQATT, CDR2 SNEGSKA (reference sequence). The CDR3 sequence is 14 residues long. V gave up 3 bases and J gave up 5 bases; unmatched junction bases: 7. The CDR3 sequence: CSASTTGPDQPQHF. The DNA for the CDR3 is TGCAGTGCTAGTACGACAGGGCCCGATCAGCCCCAGCATTTT.

This clonotype was observed a handful of times. J is TRBJ1-1 and V is TRBV19, with a possible D match to TRBD1 (6 bases). The V and J ends lost 7 bases and 3 bases respectively, with 9 bases between them. The CDR3 runs 12 residues. In germline, CDR1 is LNHDA, CDR2 SQIVND (reference sequence). The CDR3 DNA is TGTGCCAGTAACCCAGGGGACACTGAAGCTTTCTTT. As protein: CASNPGDTEAFF.

The table lists this clonotype with a few counts. CDR3 sequence: CASSVGQPGRDPRAFF. For the CDR3, the DNA is TGTGCCAGCAGCGTAGGGCAACCGGGCAGGGACCCACGAGCTTTCTTT. This chain uses TRBV9 with TRBJ1-1; perhaps TRBD1 as D (5 bases). The V gene's germline CDR1 is SGDLS and CDR2 YYNGEE. V dropped 0 bases and J dropped 10 bases, with 22 bases sitting between them. This CDR3 contains 16 residues.

This clonotype was picked up many times. The chain combines TRBV6-2 or TRBV6-3 with TRBJ2-1; a weak D match, TRBD1 (6 bases). Per germline, CDR1 MNHEY and CDR2 SVGEGT. V was trimmed by 8 bases and J by 10 bases, leaving 12 bases between them. CDR3 size: 11 residues. CDR3 bases: TGTGCCAGCTCCGGGACACCCGAGCAGTTCTTC. Translated: CASSGTPEQFF.

This clonotype was seen repeatedly, ten times or more. The J gene is TRBJ2-7, the V gene TRBV29-1; TRBD1 agrees at 7 bases. This CDR3 is built from 13 residues. The V segment lost 4 bases and the J segment 3 bases; nucleotides outside the gene matches: 6. Germline-derived CDR1 and CDR2 are SQVTM and ANQGSEA. CDR3 amino acids: CSVGQGVVYEQYF. CDR3 DNA sequence: TGCAGCGTTGGACAGGGTGTAGTCTACGAGCAGTACTTC.

The chain recombines TRBV12-3 or TRBV12-4 with TRBJ1-4; D uncertain. V was pared by 0 bases and J by 6 bases, with 5 bases between. The length of the CDR3 is 13 residues. The CDR3 sequence: CASSLAADEKLFF. CDR3 DNA sequence: TGTGCCAGCAGTTTAGCGGCAGATGAAAAACTGTTTTTT.

This clonotype was recorded many times. The V and J genes are TRBV6-1 and TRBJ2-7; 8 nucleotides agree with TRBD1. The CDR3 spans 14 residues. J lost 5 bases, V lost 8 bases, and 11 bases had no gene match. Germline CDR1 and CDR2: MNHNS and SASEGT. CDR3 in amino acids: CASPDRGRGHEQYF. CDR3 DNA sequence: TGTGCCAGCCCCGACAGGGGTCGCGGGCACGAGCAGTACTTC.

Ten or more counts support this clonotype. This chain uses TRBV29-1 with TRBJ1-1; the D is unclear. The CDR3 length is 12 residues. Trimming took off 7 bases at V and 0 bases at J, with 9 bases between the two ends. Germline CDR1 and CDR2: SQVTM and ANQGSEA. This chain's CDR3 is CSGRRMNTEAFF. CDR3 DNA sequence: TGCAGCGGCAGACGGATGAACACTGAAGCTTTCTTT.

This clonotype was picked up many times. One junction end disagrees with the germline gene, perhaps due to a read error. The chain recombines TRBV11-2 with TRBJ1-4; D perhaps matches TRBD1 (6 bases). CDR3 size: 15 residues. Germline V lookup: CDR1 SGHAT, CDR2 FQNNGV. The CDR3 reads CASSYAQGINEKLFF. In DNA, the CDR3 is TGTGCCAGCAGTTACGCACAGGGTATTAATGAGAAACTGTTTTTT.

This clonotype was seen a few times. A much bigger clone sits one base away, suggesting this may be a read error. The CDR3 coding sequence is TGTGCCATCACCGCTCATCAGGGTCTTACTGAAAAACTGTTTTTT. This codes for CAITAHQGLTEKLFF. The chain links TRBV11-2 to TRBJ1-4; perhaps TRBD1 as D (5 bases). Germline lookup yields CDR1 SGHAT and CDR2 FQNNGV. The CDR3 is made up of 15 amino acids. The V end lost 10 bases, the J end lost 7 bases, and 22 bases lay between the germline ends.

In its sample, this clonotype was seen many times. The chain links TRBV5-5 to TRBJ1-1; D uncertain. The germline CDR1 and CDR2 sequences are SGHKS and YYEKEE (reference sequence). Trimming removed 3 bases from V and 0 bases from J, with 9 bases in between. The CDR3 runs to 14 residues. This chain's CDR3 is CASSSRIMNTEAFF. Here the CDR3 DNA reads TGTGCCAGCAGCTCAAGAATCATGAACACTGAAGCTTTCTTT.

This clonotype appeared many times. The J gene is TRBJ2-7, the V gene TRBV2; D not certain. Trimming took off 6 bases at V and 3 bases at J, with 6 bases between the two ends. Germline CDR1 and CDR2: SNHLY and FYNNEI. The CDR3 length is 11 residues. The CDR3 loop reads CASRTYYEQYF. The CDR3 nucleotides read TGTGCCAGCAGGACCTACTACGAGCAGTACTTC.

This clonotype was counted only a few times. The V call is TRBV3-1, the J call TRBJ1-1; D is uncertain. Deletions cut 0 bases from V and 3 bases from J, with 11 bases between. CDR1 is LGHDT and CDR2 is YNNKEL in the germline V gene (reference sequence). This CDR3 has 15 residues. The CDR3 region is CASSQDSGYDTEAFF. The CDR3 bases are TGTGCCAGCAGCCAAGATTCAGGTTATGACACTGAAGCTTTCTTT.